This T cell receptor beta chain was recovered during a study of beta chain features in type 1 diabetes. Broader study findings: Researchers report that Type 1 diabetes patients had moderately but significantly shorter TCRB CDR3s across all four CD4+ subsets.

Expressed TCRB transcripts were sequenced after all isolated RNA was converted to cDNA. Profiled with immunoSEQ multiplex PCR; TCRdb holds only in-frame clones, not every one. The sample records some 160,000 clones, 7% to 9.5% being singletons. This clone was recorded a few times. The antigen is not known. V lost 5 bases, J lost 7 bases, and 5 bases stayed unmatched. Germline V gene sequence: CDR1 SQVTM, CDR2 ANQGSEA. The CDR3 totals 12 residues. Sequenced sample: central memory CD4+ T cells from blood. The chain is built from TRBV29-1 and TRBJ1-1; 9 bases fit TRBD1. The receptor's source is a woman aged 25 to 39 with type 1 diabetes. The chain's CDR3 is CSVLKDRGEAFF. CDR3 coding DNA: TGCAGCGTTCTCAAGGACAGGGGTGAAGCTTTCTTT.